A single sample is the source of the 29 T cell receptor beta chains below, sequenced in a study of T cell responses to AZD1222 COVID-19 vaccine. This table comes from immunoSEQ multiplex PCR, and its TCRdb copy is limited to in-frame clones, with some not included. This sample has some 140,000 clones, with 89% found just once. The sequencing used peripheral blood, collected 28 days after the second AZD1222 dose. The receptors were gathered from an adult who received the AZD1222 COVID-19 vaccine.

This rearrangement joins TRBV4-1 to TRBJ1-2; D gene ambiguous. V was cut by 1 base and J by 0 bases, with 15 bases left in between. The CDR3 has 17 residues. Germline CDR1 MGHRA, CDR2 YSYEKL. This CDR3 reads CASSQVGGPYSNYGYTF. DNA of the CDR3: TGCGCCAGCAGCCAAGTCGGCGGGCCTTATTCTAACTATGGCTACACCTTC.

This clone showed up just once. The V call is TRBV7-8, the J call TRBJ2-7, with 8 positions matching TRBD2. CDR3 size: 15 residues. V was clipped by 4 bases and J by 3 bases; unmatched bases: 8. The germline gives CDR1 SGHVS, CDR2 FQNEAQ. The CDR3 is CASSSDPGLGYEQYF. The CDR3 region has the DNA TGTGCCAGCAGCTCGGATCCGGGACTAGGCTACGAGCAGTACTTC.

The J gene is TRBJ2-3, the V gene TRBV5-4; D remains unclear. Trimming pared 6 bases from V and 0 bases from J, leaving 8 bases between. Germline lookup yields CDR1 SGHNT and CDR2 YYREEE (reference sequence). The CDR3 spans 13 residues. The CDR3 protein is CASNTASTDTQYF. Here the CDR3 DNA reads TGTGCCAGCAACACAGCTAGCACAGATACGCAGTATTTT. Combining the CDR3 with reference TRBV5-4 and TRBJ2-3 gives the whole variable domain ETGVTQSPTHLIKTRGQQVTLRCSSQSGHNTVSWYQQALGQGPQFIFQYYREEENGRGNFPPRFSGLQFPNYSSELNVNALELDDSALYLCASNTASTDTQYFGPGTRLTVL.

The J gene is TRBJ1-1, the V gene TRBV25-1; 7 bases match TRBD1. This CDR3 has 14 residues. J lost 2 bases, V lost 5 bases, and 5 bases had no gene match. Germline CDR1 and CDR2: MGHDK and SYGVNS. In DNA form, the CDR3 reads TGTGCCAGCAGTAACAGGGGTCATAACACTGAAGCTTTCTTT. Encoded protein: CASSNRGHNTEAFF.

The CDR3 DNA reads as TGTGCCAGCAGCCTCTTCGGGACAGGCCCCTACGAGCAGTACTTC. Translated: CASSLFGTGPYEQYF. The rearrangement joins TRBV7-9 to TRBJ2-7; TRBD1 aligns across 8 bases. The CDR3 loop spans 15 amino acids. Germline-derived CDR1 and CDR2 are SEHNR and FQNEAQ (reference sequence). J was trimmed by 2 bases and V by 5 bases; bases with no gene match: 8.

This chain uses TRBV3-1 (or the pseudogene TRBV3-2) with TRBJ2-7; the D gene is possibly TRBD1 (6 bases). V shed 4 bases and J shed 0 bases, with 10 bases lying between them. The CDR3 covers 14 residues. Germline CDR1 is LGHDT and CDR2 is YNNKEL (reference sequence). The CDR3 region is CASSRGQSSYEQYF. In DNA form, the CDR3 reads TGTGCCAGCAGCCGTGGACAGAGCTCCTACGAGCAGTACTTC.

As to this clone: Different DNA sequences within this sample yield the same CDR3. The chain recombines TRBV5-1 with TRBJ1-2; D may be TRBD1 (6 bases). The germline CDR1 and CDR2 sequences are SGHRS and YFSETQ. The V end lost 0 bases, the J end lost 2 bases, and 8 bases lay between the germline ends. There are 14 residues in the CDR3. In DNA form, the CDR3 reads TGCGCCAGCAGCTTGGTCGGGGGCAACTATGGCTACACCTTC. Translated, it gives CASSLVGGNYGYTF.

The chain recombines TRBV3-1 (or the pseudogene TRBV3-2) with TRBJ2-2; D is possibly TRBD1 or TRBD2 (5 bases each). V was trimmed by 1 base and J by 7 bases, leaving 7 bases between them. This CDR3 spans 13 amino acids. CDR1 and CDR2 (germline): LGHDT, YNNKEL (reference sequence). For the CDR3, the DNA is TGTGCCAGCAGCCAAGGGGGGAACGGGGAGCTGTTTTTT. As protein: CASSQGGNGELFF.

The chain carries TRBV19 and TRBJ2-1; 11 nucleotides line up with TRBD2. Germline V lookup: CDR1 LNHDA, CDR2 SQIVND (reference sequence). J was trimmed by 12 bases and V by 0 bases; bases with no gene match: 10. CDR3 length equals 16 residues. CDR3 in DNA: TGTGCCAGTAGTATAGACTGGGGACTAGCGGTGGGTGGGCAGTTCTTC. It translates to CASSIDWGLAVGGQFF.

This sequence joins TRBV18 and TRBJ2-3, with D uncertain. V was shortened by 3 bases and J by 0 bases, with 4 bases between the two germline ends. Germline assignment: CDR1 KGHSH and CDR2 LQKENI. The CDR3 is made up of 13 amino acids. The CDR3: CASSPSSTDTQYF. CDR3 DNA sequence: TGTGCCAGCTCACCCTCTAGCACAGATACGCAGTATTTT.

The CDR3 sequence: CASTGGAHTDTQYF. The CDR3 DNA reads as TGTGCCAGCACCGGGGGGGCCCACACAGATACGCAGTATTTT. V and J are TRBV14 and TRBJ2-3; 8 bases line up with TRBD2. Germline trimming cut 7 bases from V and 2 bases from J; bases unmatched to any gene: 5. Germline V gene lookup returns CDR1 SGHDN and CDR2 FVKESK. This CDR3 is 14 amino acids long.

The CDR3 DNA follows: TGTGCCTGGAGCCGTGACAGGGTTAGCAATCAGCCCCAGCATTTT. It codes for CAWSRDRVSNQPQHF. The rearrangement uses TRBV30 and TRBJ1-5; 7 bases line up with TRBD1. The CDR3 has 15 amino acids. V dropped 3 bases and J dropped 0; count of bases not matched to a gene: 5. Germline CDR1 reads GTSNPN; CDR2 reads SVGIG (reference sequence).

This clone has just one count. The chain has TRBV7-2 and TRBJ1-2; D unresolved. The germline gives CDR1 SGHTA, CDR2 FQGNSA. Trimming removed 4 bases from V and 2 bases from J, with 8 bases in between. This CDR3 comprises 13 residues. The CDR3 DNA sequence: TGTGCCAGCAGCTCGGGGATGAACTATGGCTACACCTTC. It yields the protein CASSSGMNYGYTF.

This clone appeared a single time. The chain links TRBV7-8 to TRBJ2-7, with a tentative D call TRBD2 (5 bases). This CDR3 is built from 14 residues. The V and J ends lost 4 bases and 3 bases respectively, with 13 bases between them. Germline V lookup: CDR1 SGHVS, CDR2 FQNEAQ. CDR3 protein: CASSSTSGIYEQYF. The CDR3, as DNA: TGTGCCAGCAGCTCAACTAGTGGGATCTACGAGCAGTACTTC. Full variable domain (remainder filled in from reference TRBV7-8 and TRBJ2-7): GAGVSQSPRYKVAKRGQDVALRCDPISGHVSLFWYQQALGQGPEFLTYFQNEAQLDKSGLPSDRFFAERPEGSVSTLKIQRTQQEDSAVYLCASSSTSGIYEQYFGPGTRLTVT.

This clone came up a few times. V and J are TRBV5-1 and TRBJ2-7; no clear D gene. CDR3 size: 14 residues. Germline values: CDR1 SGHRS, CDR2 YFSETQ. V was shortened by 1 base and J by 3 bases, with 11 bases between the two germline ends. The CDR3 here is CASSLSGIRYEQYF. CDR3 bases: TGCGCCAGCAGCTTGTCGGGCATCCGCTACGAGCAGTACTTC.

This chain connects TRBV30 to TRBJ1-2, with D unclear. The CDR3 consists of 13 residues. The ends were cut back, 0 bases at V and 4 bases at J, with 9 bases in the middle. Per germline, CDR1 GTSNPN and CDR2 SVGIG (reference sequence). The CDR3 DNA reads as TGTGCCTGGAGTGTGGGCATCCCCTATGGCTACACCTTC. This gives the protein CAWSVGIPYGYTF.

Written as DNA, the CDR3 is TGTGCCAGCAGCTTAGGAGGGGACCATGGCTACACCTTC. This encodes CASSLGGDHGYTF. V and J are TRBV12-1 and TRBJ1-2. TRBV12-1 is tagged as a pseudogene. This CDR3 is built from 13 residues.

The rearrangement links TRBV21-1 to TRBJ1-2; TRBD1 reflects the table's D call only, with no check against the DNA. TRBV21-1 is recorded as a pseudogene. This CDR3 region has 13 residues. CDR3 in DNA: TGTGCCAGCACTAAAGGGGGAGCTTCTGGCTACACCTTC. It codes for CASTKGGASGYTF.

As concerns this clone: Other DNA sequences in the same sample also yield this CDR3. CDR3 in DNA: TGTGCCAGCATCGGGGGTGACAGGGGGTCGTCTGGCTACACCTTC. Translation: CASIGGDRGSSGYTF. The gene calls are TRBV2 and TRBJ1-2, with 9 bases that match TRBD1. Germline CDR1 SNHLY, CDR2 FYNNEI. V shed 7 bases, J shed 7 bases, and the junction held 13 bases outside the gene matches. The length of the CDR3 is 15 residues.

V is TRBV9 and J is TRBJ1-5; D is undetermined. The germline V gene has CDR1 SGDLS and CDR2 YYNGEE. CDR3 length equals 16 residues. Trimming shortened V by 0 bases and J by 1 base, and 11 bases separated the two germline ends. The CDR3 sequence: CASSVDDGGSNQPQHF. The CDR3 nucleotides read TGTGCCAGCAGCGTAGACGACGGAGGGAGCAATCAGCCCCAGCATTTT.

V usage is TRBV27 and J usage is TRBJ2-2; TRBD1 or TRBD2 may be the D gene (5 bases each). The CDR3 covers 12 residues. Trimming left V 6 bases short and J 6 bases short, with 8 bases between. Germline V gives CDR1 MNHEY, CDR2 SMNVEV (reference sequence). The CDR3 nucleotides read TGTGCCAGCAGGGGGGTCGCCGGGGAGCTGTTTTTT. Translation: CASRGVAGELFF.

The chain is built from TRBV7-9 and TRBJ1-1; maybe TRBD1 (6 bases). This CDR3 comprises 14 residues. The germline V and J ends were trimmed by 2 bases and 3 bases, with 10 bases remaining between them. Germline V gene data show CDR1 as SEHNR and CDR2 as FQNEAQ (reference sequence). CDR3 in amino acids: CASSLTQGDTEAFF. The CDR3 bases are TGTGCCAGCAGCTTAACACAGGGAGACACTGAAGCTTTCTTT.

The rearrangement joins TRBV9 to TRBJ2-6, with D perhaps matching TRBD2 (6 bases). CDR1 is SGDLS, CDR2 YYNGEE, per germline. V was pared by 4 bases and J by 0 bases, with 17 bases between. The CDR3 spans 18 residues. CDR3 in DNA: TGTGCCAGCAGCAAGACCGGAGGGGTAAGCTCTGGGGCCAACGTCCTGACTTTC. This encodes CASSKTGGVSSGANVLTF.

This clone was detected only a few times. V and J are TRBV25-1 and TRBJ1-3, with 8 bases that match TRBD1. The V and J ends lost 4 bases and 4 bases, in that order; junction bases with no gene match: 6. Germline CDR1 is MGHDK and CDR2 is SYGVNS. The CDR3 sequence is 15 residues long. The CDR3 reads CASSVGQGRGNTIYF. In DNA form, the CDR3 reads TGTGCCAGCAGTGTCGGACAGGGAAGAGGAAACACCATATATTTT.

The V and J genes are TRBV6-5 and TRBJ2-2; TRBD1 matches 8 bases. The germline gives CDR1 MNHEY, CDR2 SVGAGI. The length of the CDR3 is 15 residues. The V gene end was trimmed by 5 bases and the J gene end by 0 bases; junction bases not matched to a gene: 2. The CDR3 loop is CASSTQGANTGELFF. CDR3 bases: TGTGCCAGCAGTACACAGGGGGCGAACACCGGGGAGCTGTTTTTT.

The chain recombines TRBV2 with TRBJ2-5; 8 bases agree with TRBD1. The V gene end was trimmed by 7 bases and the J gene end by 5 bases; junction bases not matched to a gene: 6. Germline values: CDR1 SNHLY, CDR2 FYNNEI. The CDR3 has 13 amino acids. The CDR3 bases are TGTGCCAGCAAAACAGGGGGTTTGGAGACCCAGTACTTC. Residues: CASKTGGLETQYF.

The chain recombines TRBV6-2 or TRBV6-3 with TRBJ2-2, with unresolved D. The germline V gene has CDR1 MNHEY and CDR2 SVGEGT. V was trimmed by 2 bases and J by 1 base, leaving 8 bases between them. The CDR3 spans 15 residues. CDR3 protein: CASSYAGGNTGELFF. CDR3 bases: TGTGCCAGCAGTTACGCCGGCGGGAACACCGGGGAGCTGTTTTTT.

V gene TRBV5-4 combines with J gene TRBJ1-6, with D uncertain. Germline-derived CDR1 and CDR2 are SGHNT and YYREEE (reference sequence). With 4 bases removed from V and 10 bases from J, the gap between germline ends came to 15 bases. This CDR3 is built from 14 residues. CDR3 amino acids: CASSPRLSNSPLHF. The CDR3 region has the DNA TGTGCCAGCAGCCCCAGGTTGAGTAACTCACCCCTCCACTTT.

The chain couples TRBV24-1 to TRBJ2-1, with D maybe TRBD1 (6 bases). Germline V gene sequence: CDR1 KGHDR, CDR2 SFDVKD. The length of the CDR3 is 16 residues. V was clipped by 3 bases and J by 4 bases, with 15 bases between them. Here the CDR3 reads CATSDATRGRYNEQFF. CDR3 DNA sequence: TGTGCCACCAGTGATGCAACCAGGGGCCGGTACAATGAGCAGTTCTTC.